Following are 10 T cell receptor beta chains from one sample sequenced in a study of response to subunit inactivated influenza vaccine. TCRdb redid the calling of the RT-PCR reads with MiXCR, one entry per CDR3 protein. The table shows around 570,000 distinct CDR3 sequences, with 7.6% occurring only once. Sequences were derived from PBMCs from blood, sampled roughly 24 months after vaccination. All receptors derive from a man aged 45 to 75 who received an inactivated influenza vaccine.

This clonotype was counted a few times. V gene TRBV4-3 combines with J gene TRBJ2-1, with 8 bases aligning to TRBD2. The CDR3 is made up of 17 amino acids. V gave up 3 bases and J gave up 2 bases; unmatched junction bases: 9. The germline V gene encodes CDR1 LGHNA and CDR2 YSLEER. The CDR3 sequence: CASSQGIAGSAYNEQFF. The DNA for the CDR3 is TGCGCCAGCAGCCAGGGTATAGCGGGGAGCGCCTACAATGAGCAGTTCTTC.

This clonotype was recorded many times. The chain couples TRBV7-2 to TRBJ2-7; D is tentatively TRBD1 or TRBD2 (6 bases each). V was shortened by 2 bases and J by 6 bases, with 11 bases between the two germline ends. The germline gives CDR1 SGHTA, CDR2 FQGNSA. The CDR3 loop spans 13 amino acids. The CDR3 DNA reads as TGTGCCAGCAGCTTACCGGGGGCTCGCGAGCAGTACTTC. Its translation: CASSLPGAREQYF.

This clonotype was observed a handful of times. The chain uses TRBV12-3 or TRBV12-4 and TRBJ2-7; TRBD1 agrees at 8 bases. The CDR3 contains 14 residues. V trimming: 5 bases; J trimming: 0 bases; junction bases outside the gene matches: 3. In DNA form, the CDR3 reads TGTGCCAGCAGTCGACAGGGGTTCTCCTACGAGCAGTACTTC. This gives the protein CASSRQGFSYEQYF.

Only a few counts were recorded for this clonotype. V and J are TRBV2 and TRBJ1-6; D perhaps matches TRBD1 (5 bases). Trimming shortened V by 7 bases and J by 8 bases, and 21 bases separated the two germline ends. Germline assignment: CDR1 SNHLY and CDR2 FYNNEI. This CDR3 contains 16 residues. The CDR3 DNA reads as TGTGCCAGCAATCTTCCGGGGGGACTAGAGGATTCACCCCTCCACTTT. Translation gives CASNLPGGLEDSPLHF. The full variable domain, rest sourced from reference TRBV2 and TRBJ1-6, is EPEVTQTPSHQVTQMGQEVILRCVPISNHLYFYWYRQILGQKVEFLVSFYNNEISEKSEIFDDQFSVERPDGSNFTLKIRSTKLEDSAMYFCASNLPGGLEDSPLHFGNGTRLTVT.

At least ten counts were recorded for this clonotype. The CDR3 nucleotides read TGCGCCAGCAGGATTGTGGAGGGGACCCAGTACTTC. Its protein product is CASRIVEGTQYF. The rearrangement links TRBV5-1 to TRBJ2-5, with D possibly matching TRBD2 (6 bases). Germline CDR1 reads SGHRS; CDR2 reads YFSETQ. The CDR3 covers 12 residues. V lost 5 bases, J lost 7 bases, and 12 bases lay in between.

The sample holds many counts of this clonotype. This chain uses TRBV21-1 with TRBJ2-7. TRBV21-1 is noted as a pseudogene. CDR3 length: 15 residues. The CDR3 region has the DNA TGTGCCAGCAGCAATGGGGAAAGGAGCTCCTACGAGCAGTACTTC. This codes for CASSNGERSSYEQYF.

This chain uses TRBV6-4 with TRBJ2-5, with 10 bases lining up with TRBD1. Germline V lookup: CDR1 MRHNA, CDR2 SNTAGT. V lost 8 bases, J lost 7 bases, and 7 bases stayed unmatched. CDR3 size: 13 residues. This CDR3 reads CASGGQGERTQYF. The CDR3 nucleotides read TGTGCCAGCGGAGGACAGGGGGAACGGACCCAGTACTTC.

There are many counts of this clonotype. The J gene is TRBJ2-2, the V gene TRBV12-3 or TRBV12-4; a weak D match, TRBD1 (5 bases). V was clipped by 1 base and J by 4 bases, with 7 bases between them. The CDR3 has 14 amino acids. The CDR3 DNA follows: TGTGCCAGCAGTTTAGGACAGCCCACCGGGGAGCTGTTTTTT. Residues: CASSLGQPTGELFF.

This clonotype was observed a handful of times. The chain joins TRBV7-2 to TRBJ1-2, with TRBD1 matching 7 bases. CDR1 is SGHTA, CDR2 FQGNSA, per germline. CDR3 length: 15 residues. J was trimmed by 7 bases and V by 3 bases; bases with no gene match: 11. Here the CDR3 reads CASSFGTARSGGYTF. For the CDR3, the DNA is TGTGCCAGCAGCTTCGGGACAGCCAGGAGCGGTGGCTACACCTTC.

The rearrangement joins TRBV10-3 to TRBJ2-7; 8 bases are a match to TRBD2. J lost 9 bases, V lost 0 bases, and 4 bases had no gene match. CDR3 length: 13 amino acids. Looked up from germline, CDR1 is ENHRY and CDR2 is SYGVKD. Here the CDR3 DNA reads TGTGCCATCAGTGAGTCGAGTAGCGGGACGCAGTACTTC. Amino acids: CAISESSSGTQYF.